This entry describes one T cell receptor (beta chain). The antigen is not known. This sample was included in a study of T cell responses to AZD1222 COVID-19 vaccine. Only in-frame clones appear in the TCRdb table, and some are missing; sequencing was by immunoSEQ multiplex PCR. The sample yields approximately 170,000 clones, over 85% seen once. The study, taken as a whole, reports: Samples come after the peak T cell response, not at day 14. Mostly white British, mostly female donors; authors suggested clonal diversity may be underestimated. Regions left unmutated in variants are reportedly the target of nearly half of spike-specific TCRs. Seropositive AZD1222 recipients at baseline numbered only five to seven.

The TCR sequence derives from an adult in good health. The source material was peripheral blood, sampled on day 0 of AZD1222 vaccination.

The CDR3 DNA is TGTGCCACCAGTGATGGGGGCCACCCAACTGAAGATACGCAGTATTTT. It specifies CATSDGGHPTEDTQYF. The V call is TRBV24-1, the J call TRBJ2-3, with D perhaps matching TRBD1 (6 bases). Germline V gives CDR1 KGHDR, CDR2 SFDVKD. Trimming stripped 3 bases from V and 5 bases from J, with 17 bases between. The CDR3 contains 16 residues.